The entry that follows covers one T cell receptor beta chain sequence. What it binds is not known. This specimen belongs to a study of cytomegalovirus exposure and HLA in healthy donors. PCR primers comprised 60 Vbeta and 13 Jbeta primers. Libraries were prepared by immunoSEQ multiplex PCR; TCRdb keeps only in-frame clonotypes and omits some of them. The sample has 75,000 to 90,000 clones; over 75% are singletons. Study-level findings and limits: A later analysis reported that several of the most significant clusters appeared to be linked to common viral pathogens, among them Epstein-Barr virus. Some TCR beta chains (roughly 160 of them) were listed as cytomegalovirus-associated. HLA restriction was apparent for most CMV-associated TCR beta chains in a later analysis.

Deletions cut 3 bases from V and 0 bases from J, with 12 bases between. This CDR3 has 15 residues. Germline assignment: CDR1 SGDLS and CDR2 YYNGEE. This receptor was identified in a human donor in good health. The J gene is TRBJ1-1, the V gene TRBV9, with a tentative D call TRBD1 (6 bases). Source material: PBMCs. CDR3 in amino acids: CASSADRSLNTEAFF. The CDR3 DNA sequence: TGTGCCAGCAGCGCCGACAGGAGCTTGAACACTGAAGCTTTCTTT.